These 29 T cell receptor beta chains share one sample of origin, sequenced in a study of shared clonotypes between healthy human individuals. Some clones are missing from TCRdb's copy, which holds only in-frame ones; the method was immunoSEQ multiplex PCR. The top ten clones hold approximately 0.44% of a sample with roughly 1.5 million clones, approximately 98% of them seen once. Source material: naive CD4+ T cells sorted from blood. Regarding subset: CD45RA+ positively selected. These receptors were taken from a man between 25 and 39 years old in good health.

The chain has TRBV6-1 and TRBJ1-2; TRBD1 matches 7 bases. The germline V gene encodes CDR1 MNHNS and CDR2 SASEGT. V was clipped by 4 bases and J by 4 bases; unmatched bases: 12. The CDR3 is 16 amino acids. The CDR3 loop is CASSVTSDRRLYGYTF. The CDR3 DNA sequence: TGTGCCAGCAGTGTCACCTCGGACAGGCGACTCTATGGCTACACCTTC.

This chain links TRBV5-6 with TRBJ2-1; D possibly corresponds to TRBD2 (6 bases). Trimming took 2 bases from V and 12 from J, leaving 21 bases between them. Germline V CDR1 and CDR2: SGHDT, YYEEEE. CDR3 size: 15 residues. The CDR3 nucleotides are TGTGCCAGCAGCTTAGGACTATCCCTAGTAAAGTCGCAGTTCTTC. Encoded protein: CASSLGLSLVKSQFF.

This sequence joins TRBV20-1 and TRBJ2-7; D is undetermined. The CDR3 is 10 amino acids. From germline, CDR1 is DFQATT and CDR2 SNEGSKA (reference sequence). V was trimmed by 2 bases and J by 3 bases, leaving 2 bases between them. CDR3 sequence reads: CSARIYEQYF. The CDR3 DNA sequence: TGCAGTGCTAGAATCTACGAGCAGTACTTC.

Worth noting for this clone: The same CDR3 is also encoded by other DNA sequences in this sample. This chain joins TRBV2 and TRBJ2-7; D uncertain. The CDR3 loop spans 12 amino acids. Trimming stripped 4 bases from V and 1 base from J, with 5 bases between. Germline CDR1 SNHLY, CDR2 FYNNEI. The CDR3 DNA reads TGTGCCAGCAGTGTGGGGTCCTACGAGCAGTACTTC. Translating it yields CASSVGSYEQYF.

V gene TRBV4-1 combines with J gene TRBJ1-3; D ambiguous. Germline loops: CDR1 MGHRA, CDR2 YSYEKL. Trimming took off 1 base at V and 1 base at J, with 5 bases between the two ends. CDR3 size: 14 residues. DNA of the CDR3: TGCGCCAGCAGCCAAGTTACGTCTGGAAACACCATATATTTT. This translates into CASSQVTSGNTIYF.

V is TRBV5-6 and J is TRBJ1-2; tentative D call: TRBD1 (5 bases). This CDR3 is 15 amino acids long. CDR1 and CDR2 (germline): SGHDT, YYEEEE. Trimming took 4 bases from V and 4 from J, leaving 17 bases between them. Written as DNA, the CDR3 is TGTGCCAGCAGCCCCCCTGGGGCTGGAGGCTATGGCTACACCTTC. Protein product: CASSPPGAGGYGYTF.

The chain is built from TRBV2 and TRBJ1-5; D is unclear. From germline, CDR1 is SNHLY and CDR2 FYNNEI. The CDR3 length is 16 residues. V lost 7 bases to trimming and J lost 2 bases, with 18 bases between them. The CDR3 region is CASTSYGGGGNQPQHF. CDR3 in DNA: TGTGCCAGCACCTCTTACGGCGGTGGAGGCAATCAGCCCCAGCATTTT.

The chain links TRBV7-3 to TRBJ2-7; no clear D gene. This CDR3 is 15 amino acids long. The V gene lost 6 bases and the J gene lost 2 bases, with 17 bases spanning the gap. CDR1 is SGHTA and CDR2 is FQGTGA in the germline V gene. The CDR3: CASRLDPSEAYEQYF. In DNA form, the CDR3 reads TGTGCCAGCAGGCTAGATCCGTCCGAGGCCTACGAGCAGTACTTC.

CDR3 in amino acids: CASGPRGQLFYYEQYF. The CDR3 DNA sequence: TGTGCTAGTGGTCCCCGGGGTCAGTTATTCTACTACGAGCAGTACTTC. This chain connects TRBV12-5 to TRBJ2-7; possible D gene TRBD2, 5 bases. The CDR3 length is 16 residues. CDR1 and CDR2 (germline): LGHNT, FRNRAP. The V end was cut by 5 bases, the J end by 3 bases, with 20 bases between.

The V gene is TRBV11-2, the J gene TRBJ2-5; D ambiguous. V was cut by 3 bases and J by 4 bases, with 15 bases left in between. The CDR3 extends over 15 amino acids. The germline V gene has CDR1 SGHAT and CDR2 FQNNGV. The CDR3, as DNA: TGTGCCAGCAGCTTGGGCACTGGATACATAGAGACCCAGTACTTC. This translates into CASSLGTGYIETQYF. The variable domain in full, completed from reference TRBV11-2 and TRBJ2-5, reads EAGVAQSPRYKIIEKRQSVAFWCNPISGHATLYWYQQILGQGPKLLIQFQNNGVVDDSQLPKDRFSAERLKGVDSTLKIQPAKLEDSAVYLCASSLGTGYIETQYFGPGTRLLVL.

V gene TRBV19 combines with J gene TRBJ1-5, with unresolved D. There are 15 residues in the CDR3. Deletions cut 4 bases from V and 0 bases from J, with 10 bases between. The V gene's germline CDR1 is LNHDA and CDR2 SQIVND (reference sequence). CDR3 in DNA: TGTGCCAGTAGTACATACAAGTATAGCAATCAGCCCCAGCATTTT. Translated, it gives CASSTYKYSNQPQHF. The entire variable domain, with the rest obtained from reference TRBV19 and TRBJ1-5, is as follows: DGGITQSPKYLFRKEGQNVTLSCEQNLNHDAMYWYRQDPGQGLRLIYYSQIVNDFQKGDIAEGYSVSREKKESFPLTVTSAQKNPTAFYLCASSTYKYSNQPQHFGDGTRLSIL.

This sequence joins TRBV19 and TRBJ2-3, with a weak D call TRBD2 (5 bases). The CDR3 totals 14 residues. The germline V and J ends were trimmed by 5 bases and 0 bases, with 9 bases remaining between them. Germline CDR1 is LNHDA and CDR2 is SQIVND (reference sequence). CDR3 amino acids: CASSWSGSTDTQYF. The CDR3 DNA follows: TGTGCCAGTAGTTGGAGCGGTAGCACAGATACGCAGTATTTT.

The rearrangement joins TRBV6-1 to TRBJ1-3; unclear D gene. The CDR3 spans 15 residues. The V and J ends lost 8 bases and 0 bases respectively, with 14 bases between them. Per the germline V gene, CDR1 is MNHNS and CDR2 is SASEGT. CDR3 sequence reads: CASQSPVNSGNTIYF. In DNA form, the CDR3 reads TGTGCCAGCCAGAGTCCAGTCAACTCTGGAAACACCATATATTTT.

CDR3 DNA: TGCAGTGTGCAGACTAGCTCTACGCAGTATTTT. Amino acid sequence: CSVQTSSTQYF. The chain couples TRBV20-1 to TRBJ2-3, with 7 bases aligning to TRBD2. With 7 bases clipped from V and 8 bases from J, the junction kept 6 bases outside the gene matches. Germline V CDR1 and CDR2: DFQATT, SNEGSKA (reference sequence). This CDR3 contains 11 residues.

The chain has TRBV14 and TRBJ1-1; the D gene is possibly TRBD1 (5 bases). CDR1 and CDR2 from the germline V gene are SGHDN and FVKESK. This CDR3 has 17 amino acids. Trimming pared 2 bases from V and 0 bases from J, leaving 16 bases between. The CDR3 DNA reads as TGTGCCAGCAGCCAACTTAGGAGTGCAGGGATGAACACTGAAGCTTTCTTT. Translating it yields CASSQLRSAGMNTEAFF.

This chain joins TRBV5-8 and TRBJ2-5, with TRBD1 matching 7 bases. The trim removed 2 bases at V and 7 bases at J, leaving 11 bases unmatched. Germline CDR1 is SGHTS and CDR2 is YDEGEE. The CDR3 spans 15 residues. Written as DNA, the CDR3 is TGTGCCAGCAGCTTCCGGGACAGACGAATGGGGACCCAGTACTTC. Its translation is CASSFRDRRMGTQYF.

The gene calls are TRBV19 and TRBJ1-2, with 8 bases aligning to TRBD1. This CDR3 is 14 amino acids long. Germline trimming cut 3 bases from V and 4 bases from J; bases unmatched to any gene: 4. Germline V gives CDR1 LNHDA, CDR2 SQIVND (reference sequence). The CDR3 protein is CASSIRTGLYGYTF. CDR3 in DNA: TGTGCCAGTAGTATCAGGACAGGGCTCTATGGCTACACCTTC.

Worth noting for this clone: The same CDR3 also results from other DNA sequences found in this sample. This chain connects TRBV5-1 to TRBJ2-1; 9 bases are a match to TRBD2. Germline CDR1 reads SGHRS; CDR2 reads YFSETQ. V was clipped by 0 bases and J by 4 bases; unmatched bases: 2. CDR3 length equals 15 residues. The CDR3 nucleotides read TGCGCCAGCAGCTTGGCTAGCGGGGCATACAATGAGCAGTTCTTC. This encodes CASSLASGAYNEQFF.

This sequence joins TRBV7-2 and TRBJ2-3, with 10 bases aligning to TRBD2. J lost 2 bases, V lost 5 bases, and 4 bases had no gene match. Germline-derived CDR1 and CDR2 are SGHTA and FQGNSA. This CDR3 comprises 15 residues. CDR3 sequence reads: CASSRTSGYTDTQYF. CDR3 nucleotides: TGTGCCAGCAGCCGGACTAGCGGTTACACAGATACGCAGTATTTT.

The rearrangement joins TRBV6-5 to TRBJ2-7; D is perhaps TRBD2 (6 bases). V dropped 3 bases and J dropped 4 bases, with 13 bases sitting between them. The CDR3 sequence is 14 residues long. The germline gives CDR1 MNHEY, CDR2 SVGAGI. The CDR3 bases are TGTGCCAGCAGTTATATGACTAGTCTATACGAGCAGTACTTC. It translates to CASSYMTSLYEQYF.

CDR3 nucleotide sequence: TGCGCCAGCAGCTACCCGTCGGGGGGTCACGAGCAGTACTTC. Protein: CASSYPSGGHEQYF. The V gene is TRBV5-1, the J gene TRBJ2-7, with 7 bases fitting TRBD2. The CDR3 sequence is 14 residues long. CDR1 and CDR2 from the germline V gene are SGHRS and YFSETQ. V was clipped by 3 bases and J by 5 bases; unmatched bases: 8.

This clone was detected once. V and J are TRBV6-6 and TRBJ2-1, with 8 bases lining up with TRBD2. The CDR3 is 15 residues long. Unmatched junction bases numbered 8, after V lost 6 bases and J lost 4 bases. CDR1 and CDR2 (germline): MNHNY, SVGAGI (reference sequence). Here the CDR3 reads CASSVAGIGYNEQFF. Here the CDR3 DNA reads TGTGCCAGCAGCGTAGCGGGGATTGGGTACAATGAGCAGTTCTTC.

The chain couples TRBV10-1 to TRBJ2-1; the match to TRBD1 covers 7 bases. The J segment lost 7 bases and the V segment lost 4 bases, leaving 7 bases of the junction unmatched. Germline V gives CDR1 WNHNN, CDR2 SYGVQD (reference sequence). CDR3 length: 14 amino acids. CDR3 DNA sequence: TGCGCCAGCAGTGTCTCAGGGGGAAGTAATGAGCAGTTCTTC. As protein: CASSVSGGSNEQFF.

The chain uses TRBV7-6 and TRBJ1-1; D is unclear. V shed 4 bases and J shed 10 bases, with 13 bases lying between them. The CDR3 covers 12 residues. CDR1 and CDR2 (germline): SGHVS, FNYEAQ. CDR3 in amino acids: CASSSRGLPAFF. The CDR3 DNA reads as TGTGCCAGCAGCTCTAGAGGGCTCCCAGCTTTCTTT.

The rearrangement links TRBV9 to TRBJ2-3, with D unclear. Trimming removed 0 bases at V and 3 bases at J, with 8 bases between. CDR1 and CDR2 from the germline V gene are SGDLS and YYNGEE. The CDR3 has 14 residues. CDR3 sequence reads: CASSVVARTDTQYF. DNA of the CDR3: TGTGCCAGCAGCGTAGTGGCCAGAACAGATACGCAGTATTTT.

The chain has TRBV11-2 and TRBJ2-1, with 9 bases fitting TRBD2. Germline loops: CDR1 SGHAT, CDR2 FQNNGV. The CDR3 has 16 residues. V lost 5 bases, J lost 9 bases, and 14 bases stayed unmatched. CDR3 DNA: TGTGCCAGCAGCACGCCCAGCGGGAGGATCATAGGTGAGCAGTTCTTC. This translates into CASSTPSGRIIGEQFF.

J is TRBJ1-5 and V is TRBV5-6; D not resolved. Trimming pared 2 bases from V and 0 bases from J, leaving 6 bases between. Germline CDR1 SGHDT, CDR2 YYEEEE. This CDR3 is 14 amino acids long. CDR3 nucleotide sequence: TGTGCCAGCAGCTTCGTCTATAGCAATCAGCCCCAGCATTTT. It is translated as CASSFVYSNQPQHF. Drawing the rest from reference TRBV5-6 and TRBJ1-5, the complete variable domain is DAGVTQSPTHLIKTRGQQVTLRCSPKSGHDTVSWYQQALGQGPQFIFQYYEEEERQRGNFPDRFSGHQFPNYSSELNVNALLLGDSALYLCASSFVYSNQPQHFGDGTRLSIL.

This chain links TRBV9 with TRBJ1-1; D unresolved. The CDR3 totals 14 residues. CDR1 and CDR2 from the germline V gene are SGDLS and YYNGEE. V lost 4 bases and J lost 0, with 10 bases in between. This CDR3 is CASSIRALNTEAFF. The CDR3 DNA follows: TGTGCCAGCAGCATAAGGGCCCTGAACACTGAAGCTTTCTTT.

In DNA, the CDR3 is TGTGCCAGCTCACCACCGGGAGGGGTCCGCAATCAGCCCCAGCATTTT. Translating gives CASSPPGGVRNQPQHF. The J gene is TRBJ1-5, the V gene TRBV18; a weak D match, TRBD1 (5 bases). CDR3 size: 16 residues. The germline V and J ends were trimmed by 0 bases and 2 bases, with 11 bases remaining between them. Germline V gives CDR1 KGHSH, CDR2 LQKENI.